This paragraph covers one TCR beta chain sequence. This entry is derived from a study of cytomegalovirus exposure and HLA in healthy donors. At the level of the study: The 120 validation repertoires used the same platform as the roughly 700 first-cohort repertoires (as reported by a later analysis).

Clones were sequenced by immunoSEQ multiplex PCR, and TCRdb holds only the in-frame ones, with some missing. Found here are 150,000 to 200,000 clones, roughly 80% of them singletons; the top ten hold less than 9%. The donors were part of the validation cohort of 120 or so subjects. That cohort was separate from the first cohort, which comprised 500 to 850 subjects. Germline V gene data show CDR1 as SGHNT and CDR2 as YYREEE (reference sequence). This CDR3 region has 16 residues. After removal of 3 bases from V and 5 bases from J, the junction contained 6 bases not matched to a gene. The receptor was isolated from a young man in good health and CMV-seropositive. V usage is TRBV5-4 and J usage is TRBJ2-5; 14 bases match TRBD2. The sample consisted of PBMCs. DNA of the CDR3: TGTGCCAGCAGCTCTAGACTAGCGGGAGGGGGGGAGACCCAGTACTTC. Its translation: CASSSRLAGGGETQYF. Using reference TRBV5-4 and TRBJ2-5 for the parts outside the CDR3, the full variable domain is ETGVTQSPTHLIKTRGQQVTLRCSSQSGHNTVSWYQQALGQGPQFIFQYYREEENGRGNFPPRFSGLQFPNYSSELNVNALELDDSALYLCASSSRLAGGGETQYFGPGTRLLVL.